This entry concerns a single TCR beta chain. There is no known antigen for this receptor. Per-nucleotide qualities are absent, and no much larger clonotype sits a single base away. TCRbeta CDR3 regions were immunosequenced from genomic DNA with the immunoSEQ Assay. Prior to high-throughput sequencing, genomic DNA was amplified by bias-controlled multiplex PCR. From the authors' description of their analysis: To quantify the absolute abundance of each unique TCRbeta CDR3 region, the sequences were collapsed and filtered. Clonality was defined as 1 minus Pielou's evenness and was calculated using productive rearrangements only. A previously published method was used to identify clones whose frequencies were significantly greater in on-treatment samples than in baseline samples. This is the immuneACCESS table as TCRdb keeps it, with only in-frame sequences that have V and J called. A part of the clones is gone; compared with another copy, unresolved V genes explain less than half, and the rest is unexplained. The V and J calls and clone size are taken from that table; D and trimming were inferred from the DNA. The sample contains more than 11,000 clones, approximately 52% of them found a single time. The ten largest clones add up to roughly 17% of the sample.

Reading the label with the study, this specimen's treatment or condition is: randomized to nivolumab then ipilimumab (arm A) or the reverse (arm B). None of the trial patients had been given prior DNA-damaging chemotherapy. Live CD3+CD8+ cells negative for CD19 and CD56 were sorted from thawed PBMCs on a FACS Aria II flow cytometer. The samples were obtained from melanoma patients enrolled in CheckMate 064, an open-label, randomized phase II trial testing sequential checkpoint blockade. Peripheral blood mononuclear cells were collected by leukapheresis, purified with Ficoll-Paque, and frozen in human serum with approximately 9.9% DMSO. Right after sorting, the blood CD3+CD8+ cells were verified to be >98% pure, and DNA extraction followed. Its CDR3 holds 14 amino acids, cysteine through phenylalanine. Only the CDR3 region is kept as DNA, spanning 42 bases read in frame from base 1. The germline V and J ends show losses of 3 bases and 1 base respectively, and no gene match explains 4 bases of the junction. CDR1 and CDR2, looked up from the germline V gene, are SGHDT and YYEEEE.

These data originate in a study of sequential checkpoint blockade in melanoma (dated by TCRdb to about 2019). Looking at the study overall: Using 1:1 randomization, the trial assigned patients either to first-line nivolumab followed by ipilimumab (arm A) or to ipilimumab followed by nivolumab (arm B). Maintenance nivolumab was given following each of the two trial sequences.

Results and caveats for the whole study, not just this receptor: The response-prediction model combining TCR metrics and mutation burden needs validation in larger, independent patient cohorts.

This sequence was found in a human donor with melanoma. The chain couples TRBV5-6 to TRBJ2-7; 7 bases in the junction line up with TRBD2. The specimen was CD8+ T cells sorted from blood (inferred from file names), collected from a patient given nivolumab and ipilimumab in sequence. The nucleotide sequence is given as TGTGCCAGCAGCTACTGGGGGGGATCCTACGAGCAGTACTTC. It is translated as CASSYWGGSYEQYF.